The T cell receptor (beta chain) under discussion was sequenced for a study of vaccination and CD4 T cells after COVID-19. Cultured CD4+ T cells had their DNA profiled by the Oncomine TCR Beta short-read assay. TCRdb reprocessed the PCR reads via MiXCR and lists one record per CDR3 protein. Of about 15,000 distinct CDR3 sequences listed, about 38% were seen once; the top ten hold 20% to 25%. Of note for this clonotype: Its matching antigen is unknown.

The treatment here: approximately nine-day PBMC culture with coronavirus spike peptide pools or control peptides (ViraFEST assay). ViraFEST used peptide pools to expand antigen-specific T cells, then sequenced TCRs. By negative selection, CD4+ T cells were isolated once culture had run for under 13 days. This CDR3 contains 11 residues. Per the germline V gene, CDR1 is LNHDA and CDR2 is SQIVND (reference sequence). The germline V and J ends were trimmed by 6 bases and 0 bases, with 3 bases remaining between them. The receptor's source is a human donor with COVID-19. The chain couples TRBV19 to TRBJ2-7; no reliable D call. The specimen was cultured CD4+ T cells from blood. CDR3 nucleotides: TGTGCCAGTAGCCACTCCTACGAGCAGTACTTC. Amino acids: CASSHSYEQYF. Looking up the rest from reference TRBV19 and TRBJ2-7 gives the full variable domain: DGGITQSPKYLFRKEGQNVTLSCEQNLNHDAMYWYRQDPGQGLRLIYYSQIVNDFQKGDIAEGYSVSREKKESFPLTVTSAQKNPTAFYLCASSHSYEQYFGPGTRLTVT.